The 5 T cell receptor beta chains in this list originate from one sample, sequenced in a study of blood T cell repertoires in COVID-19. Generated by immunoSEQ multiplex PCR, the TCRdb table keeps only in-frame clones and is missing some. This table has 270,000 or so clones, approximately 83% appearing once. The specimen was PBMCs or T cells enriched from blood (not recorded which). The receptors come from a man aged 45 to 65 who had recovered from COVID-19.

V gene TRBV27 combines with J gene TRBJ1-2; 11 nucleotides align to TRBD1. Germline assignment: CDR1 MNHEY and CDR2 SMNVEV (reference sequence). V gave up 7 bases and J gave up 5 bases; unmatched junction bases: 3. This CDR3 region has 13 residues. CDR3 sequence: CASKGQGAYGYTF. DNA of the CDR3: TGTGCCAGCAAAGGACAGGGGGCGTATGGCTACACCTTC.

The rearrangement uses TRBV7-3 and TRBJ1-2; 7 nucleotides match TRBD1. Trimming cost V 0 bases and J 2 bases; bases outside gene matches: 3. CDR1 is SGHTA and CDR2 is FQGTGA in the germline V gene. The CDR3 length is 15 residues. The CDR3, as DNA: TGTGCCAGCAGCTTAACGGGGACAGAGAACTATGGCTACACCTTC. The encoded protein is CASSLTGTENYGYTF.

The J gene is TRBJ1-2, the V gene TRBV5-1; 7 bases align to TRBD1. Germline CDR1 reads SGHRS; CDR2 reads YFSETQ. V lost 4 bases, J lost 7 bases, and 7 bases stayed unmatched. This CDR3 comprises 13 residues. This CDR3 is CASSADRVLGYTF. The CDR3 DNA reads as TGCGCCAGCAGCGCAGACAGGGTGCTTGGCTACACCTTC.

The CDR3 loop reads CASSIEGYQPQHF. CDR3 DNA sequence: TGTGCCAGCAGCATTGAGGGTTATCAGCCCCAGCATTTT. The chain links TRBV5-5 to TRBJ1-5; D remains ambiguous. This CDR3 comprises 13 residues. V was cut by 4 bases and J by 5 bases, with 10 bases left in between. Germline V gene sequence: CDR1 SGHKS, CDR2 YYEKEE (reference sequence).

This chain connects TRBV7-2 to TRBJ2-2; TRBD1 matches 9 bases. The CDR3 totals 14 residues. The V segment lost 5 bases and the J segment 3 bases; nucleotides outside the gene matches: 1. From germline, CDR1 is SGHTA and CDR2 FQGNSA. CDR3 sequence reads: CASSRDRDTGELFF. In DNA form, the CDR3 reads TGTGCCAGCAGCCGGGACAGGGACACCGGGGAGCTGTTTTTT.